These 13 T cell receptor beta chains were all obtained from the same sample, sequenced in a study of blood T cell repertoires in COVID-19. Method: immunoSEQ multiplex PCR; TCRdb's copy keeps in-frame clones and lacks some. The sample shows about 330,000 clones, over 80% of them seen only once. The sample consisted of peripheral blood. The receptors were gathered from a man aged 25-40 years with COVID-19, enrolled during active disease.

The rearrangement joins TRBV5-3 to TRBJ1-5; D is unclear. TRBV5-3 is reported as an ORF; its role is uncertain. Trimming stripped 4 bases from V and 0 bases from J, with 17 bases between. The CDR3 contains 17 residues. The CDR3 DNA sequence: TGTGCCAGAAGCCCAGTTAGTTGGGGAGTTAGCAATCAGCCCCAGCATTTT. Translating gives CARSPVSWGVSNQPQHF.

The chain couples TRBV5-4 to TRBJ2-1; 7 nucleotides align to TRBD2. The germline V gene encodes CDR1 SGHNT and CDR2 YYREEE (reference sequence). The CDR3 sequence is 15 residues long. Germline trimming cut 6 bases from V and 0 bases from J; bases unmatched to any gene: 6. CDR3 in amino acids: CASMLAASSYNEQFF. The CDR3, as DNA: TGTGCCAGCATGCTAGCGGCAAGCTCCTACAATGAGCAGTTCTTC.

This clone was observed a single time. The chain recombines TRBV9 with TRBJ1-2; 9 bases are a match to TRBD1. CDR3 size: 16 residues. The trim removed 7 bases at V and 4 bases at J, leaving 14 bases unmatched. From germline, CDR1 is SGDLS and CDR2 YYNGEE. The CDR3 nucleotides read TGTGCCAGCGGCGGGACAGGGTTCGGGTTTAGCTATGGCTACACCTTC. This gives the protein CASGGTGFGFSYGYTF. The full variable domain, rest sourced from reference TRBV9 and TRBJ1-2, is DSGVTQTPKHLITATGQRVTLRCSPRSGDLSVYWYQQSLDQGLQFLIQYYNGEERAKGNILERFSAQQFPDLHSELNLSSLELGDSALYFCASGGTGFGFSYGYTFGSGTRLTVV.

V usage is TRBV6-2 or TRBV6-3 and J usage is TRBJ2-2, with no clear D. Per germline, CDR1 MNHEY and CDR2 SVGEGT. The V gene lost 3 bases and the J gene lost 5 bases, with 7 bases spanning the gap. This CDR3 has 13 amino acids. The CDR3 protein is CASSYDGTGELFF. The CDR3 DNA reads TGTGCCAGCAGTTATGACGGGACCGGGGAGCTGTTTTTT.

The chain employs TRBV28 and TRBJ1-4, with no clear D. Germline CDR1 MDHEN, CDR2 SYDVKM. The CDR3 is 18 amino acids. Trimming pared 3 bases from V and 3 bases from J, leaving 20 bases between. Here the CDR3 reads CASSLMGAGLAANEKLFF. The DNA for the CDR3 is TGTGCCAGCAGTTTGATGGGCGCAGGTCTAGCGGCTAATGAAAAACTGTTTTTT.

The chain uses TRBV7-2 and TRBJ2-7, with 9 bases aligning to TRBD1. V lost 5 bases and J lost 4; bases outside the gene matches: 9. CDR1 and CDR2 from the germline V gene are SGHTA and FQGNSA. This CDR3 comprises 15 residues. The CDR3 protein is CASSPTGGAHYEQYF. The CDR3 DNA reads as TGTGCCAGCAGCCCAACAGGGGGCGCGCATTACGAGCAGTACTTC.

This chain joins TRBV18 and TRBJ2-7; 8 bases line up with TRBD2. V lost 3 bases to trimming and J lost 5 bases; unmatched junction nucleotides: 6. Looked up from germline, CDR1 is KGHSH and CDR2 is LQKENI. CDR3 size: 14 residues. The CDR3 DNA reads TGTGCCAGCTCACCTGGACTAGCAACCCACGAGCAGTACTTC. Amino acids: CASSPGLATHEQYF.

The CDR3 nucleotides read TGTGCCAGCAGAGAGGTAGCGGGAGCCGGAAAAGAGACCCAGTACTTC. As protein: CASREVAGAGKETQYF. The V gene is TRBV4-2, the J gene TRBJ2-5; 9 bases match TRBD2. V lost 6 bases and J lost 3; bases outside the gene matches: 11. CDR1 and CDR2 from the germline V gene are LGHNA and YNFKEQ. The CDR3 is 16 amino acids.

The chain carries TRBV7-9 and TRBJ1-5; D ambiguous. The CDR3 has 14 residues. Between the trimmed V and J ends, which lost 1 base and 5 bases, there was a span of 9 bases. CDR1 and CDR2 from the germline V gene are SEHNR and FQNEAQ (reference sequence). The DNA for the CDR3 is TGTGCCAGCAGCTTAGTTGGGGAGGATCAGCCCCAGCATTTT. It yields the protein CASSLVGEDQPQHF.

The chain has TRBV5-6 and TRBJ2-4; D remains unclear. V was cut by 0 bases and J by 15 bases, with 10 bases left in between. CDR3 length equals 11 residues. Germline-derived CDR1 and CDR2 are SGHDT and YYEEEE. The DNA of the CDR3 is TGTGCCAGCAGCTTGGGAGCCCGGAGGTACTTC. Translating it yields CASSLGARRYF.

The chain links TRBV27 to TRBJ2-6; D gene unclear. CDR1 is MNHEY, CDR2 SMNVEV, per germline (reference sequence). V lost 5 bases to trimming and J lost 0 bases, with 5 bases between them. This CDR3 contains 14 residues. This chain's CDR3 is CASSVSSGANVLTF. DNA for the CDR3: TGTGCCAGCAGTGTGAGCTCTGGGGCCAACGTCCTGACTTTC.

The chain has TRBV11-3 and TRBJ2-3; the match to TRBD1 covers 9 bases. Unmatched junction bases numbered 3, after V lost 4 bases and J lost 4 bases. The CDR3 is 14 amino acids. The germline CDR1 and CDR2 sequences are SGHNT and YENEEA. The CDR3 region is CASSSGQGADTQYF. In DNA, the CDR3 is TGTGCCAGCAGCTCGGGACAGGGCGCAGATACGCAGTATTTT.

The chain employs TRBV5-5 and TRBJ2-7, with D unclear. The V gene's germline CDR1 is SGHKS and CDR2 YYEKEE (reference sequence). The CDR3 sequence is 13 residues long. V was cut by 5 bases and J by 5 bases, with 14 bases left in between. This chain's CDR3 is CASRRGATDEQYF. The CDR3 DNA sequence: TGTGCCAGCAGACGAGGAGCCACCGACGAGCAGTACTTC. Full variable domain (outside the CDR3, taken from reference TRBV5-5 and TRBJ2-7): DAGVTQSPTHLIKTRGQQVTLRCSPISGHKSVSWYQQVLGQGPQFIFQYYEKEERGRGNFPDRFSARQFPNYSSELNVNALLLGDSALYLCASRRGATDEQYFGPGTRLTVT.